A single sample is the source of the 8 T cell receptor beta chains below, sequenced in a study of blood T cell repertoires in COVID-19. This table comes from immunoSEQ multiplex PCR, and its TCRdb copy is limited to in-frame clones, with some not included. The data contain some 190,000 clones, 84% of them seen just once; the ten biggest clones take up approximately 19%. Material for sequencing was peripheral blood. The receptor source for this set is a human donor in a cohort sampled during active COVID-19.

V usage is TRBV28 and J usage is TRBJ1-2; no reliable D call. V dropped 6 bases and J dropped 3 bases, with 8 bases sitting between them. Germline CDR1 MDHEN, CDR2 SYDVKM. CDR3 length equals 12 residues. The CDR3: CASRPGDYGYTF. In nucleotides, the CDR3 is TGTGCCAGCAGGCCGGGAGACTATGGCTACACCTTC.

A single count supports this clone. The chain's CDR3 is CASSRTWTSGGSTGELFF. The CDR3 nucleotides are TGTGCCAGCAGCCGAACCTGGACTAGCGGGGGGTCGACCGGGGAGCTGTTTTTT. The V gene is TRBV12-1, the J gene TRBJ2-2; the table assigns TRBD2, which was not confirmed against the DNA. TRBV12-1 is designated a pseudogene. There are 18 residues in the CDR3.

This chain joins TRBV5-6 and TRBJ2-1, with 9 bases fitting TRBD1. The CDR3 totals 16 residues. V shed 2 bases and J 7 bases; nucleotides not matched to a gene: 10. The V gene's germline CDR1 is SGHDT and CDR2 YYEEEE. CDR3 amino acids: CASSFWSGTGTNEQFF. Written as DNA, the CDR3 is TGTGCCAGCAGCTTCTGGTCCGGGACAGGGACTAATGAGCAGTTCTTC.

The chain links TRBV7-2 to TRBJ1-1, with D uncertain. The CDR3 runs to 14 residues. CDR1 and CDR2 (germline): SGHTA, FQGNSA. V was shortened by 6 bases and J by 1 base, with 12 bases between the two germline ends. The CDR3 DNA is TGTGCCAGCAGTGCGTTAGGCGGGAACACTGAAGCTTTCTTT. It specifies CASSALGGNTEAFF.

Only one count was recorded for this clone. CDR3 sequence (DNA): TGTGCCAGCAGCGACATTGAGGGGGCCTACAATGAGCAGTTCTTC. This codes for CASSDIEGAYNEQFF. The rearrangement links TRBV28 to TRBJ2-1; D is perhaps TRBD1 (6 bases). The germline V and J ends were trimmed by 6 bases and 2 bases, with 14 bases remaining between them. There are 15 residues in the CDR3. CDR1 and CDR2 (germline): MDHEN, SYDVKM.

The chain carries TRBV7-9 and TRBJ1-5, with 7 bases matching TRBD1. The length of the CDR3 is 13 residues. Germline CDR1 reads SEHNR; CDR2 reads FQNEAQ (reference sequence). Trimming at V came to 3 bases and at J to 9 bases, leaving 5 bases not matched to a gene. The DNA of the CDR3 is TGTGCCAGCAGCTTTACAGGGGACCGGCCCCAGCATTTT. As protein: CASSFTGDRPQHF. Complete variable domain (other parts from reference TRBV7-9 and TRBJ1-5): DTGVSQNPRHKITKRGQNVTFRCDPISEHNRLYWYRQTLGQGPEFLTYFQNEAQLEKSRLLSDRFSAERPKGSFSTLEIQRTEQGDSAMYLCASSFTGDRPQHFGDGTRLSIL.

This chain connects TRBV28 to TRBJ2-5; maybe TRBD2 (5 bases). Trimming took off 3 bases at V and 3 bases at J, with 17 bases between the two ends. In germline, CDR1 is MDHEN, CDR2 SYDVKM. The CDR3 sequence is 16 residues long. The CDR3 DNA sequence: TGTGCCAGCAGTTTCGCGTACGGACTCCAGAAAGAGACCCAGTACTTC. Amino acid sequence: CASSFAYGLQKETQYF.

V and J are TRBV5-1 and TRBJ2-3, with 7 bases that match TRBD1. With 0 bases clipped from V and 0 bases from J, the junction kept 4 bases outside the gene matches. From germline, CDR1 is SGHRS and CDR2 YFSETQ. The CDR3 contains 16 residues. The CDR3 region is CASSLGNRGSTDTQYF. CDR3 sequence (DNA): TGCGCCAGCAGCTTGGGGAACAGGGGTAGCACAGATACGCAGTATTTT. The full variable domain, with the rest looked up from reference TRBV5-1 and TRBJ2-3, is KAGVTQTPRYLIKTRGQQVTLSCSPISGHRSVSWYQQTPGQGLQFLFEYFSETQRNKGNFPGRFSGRQFSNSRSEMNVSTLELGDSALYLCASSLGNRGSTDTQYFGPGTRLTVL.